The entry below gives a single T cell receptor beta chain sequence along with its context. This sample was included in a study of cytotoxic CD8 clonotypes in ibrutinib-treated CLL. Study-level information: With a range of 6 to 36, the median treatment time before response samples were taken was roughly 12 months. A mean of about 240,000 productive templates and 94,082 productive rearrangements was obtained per sample.

Using immunoSEQ multiplex PCR, the repertoire was profiled, and TCRdb retains in-frame clones only, with some absent. The sample holds about 68,000 clones, approximately 80% seen once. This TCR was recovered from a human donor with chronic lymphocytic leukemia. The starting material was PBMCs, obtained at disease progression, from a patient treated with ibrutinib.

The CDR3 region is CASSLVSSHTEAFF. CDR3 DNA: TGTGCCAGCAGCTTAGTTTCCAGTCACACTGAAGCTTTCTTT. This rearrangement joins TRBV7-9 to TRBJ1-1; D gene unclear. The V and J ends lost 1 base and 3 bases respectively, with 9 bases between them. Per germline, CDR1 SEHNR and CDR2 FQNEAQ (reference sequence). The length of the CDR3 is 14 residues. The full variable domain, its missing parts supplied by reference TRBV7-9 and TRBJ1-1, is DTGVSQNPRHKITKRGQNVTFRCDPISEHNRLYWYRQTLGQGPEFLTYFQNEAQLEKSRLLSDRFSAERPKGSFSTLEIQRTEQGDSAMYLCASSLVSSHTEAFFGQGTRLTVV.